What follows are 24 T cell receptor beta chains derived from one specimen sequenced in a study of blood T cell repertoires in COVID-19. TCRdb keeps only in-frame clones here, not all; method: immunoSEQ multiplex PCR. Of 330,000 or so clones in the sample, approximately 90% were seen once. The specimen sequenced was peripheral blood. Receptors were obtained from a woman aged 60-75 years with COVID-19, enrolled during active disease.

The chain recombines TRBV29-1 with TRBJ1-3; D gene unclear. Trimming shortened V by 7 bases and J by 4 bases, and 11 bases separated the two germline ends. Germline CDR1 is SQVTM and CDR2 is ANQGSEA. The CDR3 loop spans 12 amino acids. Here the CDR3 reads CSAAGGGNTIYF. The CDR3 DNA reads TGCAGCGCCGCCGGCGGAGGAAACACCATATATTTT.

The J gene is TRBJ1-2, the V gene TRBV28; D unresolved. CDR1 and CDR2 from the germline V gene are MDHEN and SYDVKM. V dropped 4 bases and J dropped 8 bases, with 11 bases sitting between them. This CDR3 region has 12 residues. In DNA, the CDR3 is TGTGCCAGCAGTTCTCTACTTCGCGGCTACACCTTC. Its protein is CASSSLLRGYTF.

The chain carries TRBV20-1 and TRBJ2-1; D gene unclear. Germline V gene sequence: CDR1 DFQATT, CDR2 SNEGSKA (reference sequence). The CDR3 is made up of 11 amino acids. V lost 6 bases and J lost 8, with 11 bases in between. This CDR3 reads CSAQPEDEQFF. The CDR3, as DNA: TGCAGTGCCCAACCCGAGGATGAGCAGTTCTTC.

The CDR3 nucleotides are TGTGCCAGCAGCCATAGGGGGTTTGGGAATGGCTACACCTTC. This gives the protein CASSHRGFGNGYTF. The gene calls are TRBV3-1 (or the pseudogene TRBV3-2) and TRBJ1-2, with D maybe TRBD1 (6 bases). The CDR3 spans 14 residues. Deletions cut 3 bases from V and 6 bases from J, with 14 bases between. The germline V gene has CDR1 LGHDT and CDR2 YNNKEL (reference sequence).

CDR3 nucleotide sequence: TGTGCCACCAGCAAGGGACAGGGGAGTCCTCAGAATTCACCCCTCCACTTT. This encodes CATSKGQGSPQNSPLHF. The genes are TRBV15 and TRBJ1-6, with 10 bases that match TRBD1. The CDR3 is made up of 17 amino acids. Germline CDR1 LNHNV, CDR2 YYDKDF (reference sequence). V was pared by 4 bases and J by 7 bases, with 10 bases of the junction left unmatched.

This clone turned up a few times. The rearrangement links TRBV7-3 to TRBJ2-7, with TRBD1 matching over 8 bases. Losses at the gene ends were 5 bases for V and 2 bases for J; bases not matched to a gene: 14. Per the germline V gene, CDR1 is SGHTA and CDR2 is FQGTGA. CDR3 length: 17 amino acids. CDR3 amino acids: CASSPMGFDRGPYEQYF. The CDR3 nucleotides read TGTGCCAGCAGCCCCATGGGGTTTGACAGGGGCCCCTACGAGCAGTACTTC.

This clone was observed once. This chain links TRBV18 with TRBJ1-3; no clear D gene. This CDR3 has 16 residues. CDR1 KGHSH and CDR2 LQKENI come from the germline V gene. V was trimmed by 6 bases and J by 0 bases, leaving 15 bases between them. In DNA form, the CDR3 reads TGTGCCAGCTCGCCCTCGTGGGCAGACTCTGGAAACACCATATATTTT. This encodes CASSPSWADSGNTIYF. Full variable domain (outside the CDR3, taken from reference TRBV18 and TRBJ1-3): NAGVMQNPRHLVRRRGQEARLRCSPMKGHSHVYWYRQLPEEGLKFMVYLQKENIIDESGMPKERFSAEFPKEGPSILRIQQVVRGDSAAYFCASSPSWADSGNTIYFGEGSWLTVV.

About this clone: Other nucleotide sequences in the sample specify the same CDR3. The V and J genes are TRBV20-1 and TRBJ1-2; D call uncertain. The V gene's germline CDR1 is DFQATT and CDR2 SNEGSKA (reference sequence). CDR3 length: 13 amino acids. Trimming removed 3 bases from V and 2 bases from J, with 10 bases in between. The CDR3 sequence is CSASSGSNYGYTF. Written as DNA, the CDR3 is TGCAGTGCTAGTTCGGGGTCAAACTATGGCTACACCTTC.

The chain joins TRBV7-9 to TRBJ1-1, with D maybe TRBD1 (5 bases). Germline lookup yields CDR1 SEHNR and CDR2 FQNEAQ (reference sequence). V lost 6 bases and J lost 0, with 11 bases in between. This CDR3 region has 14 residues. The CDR3 coding sequence is TGTGCCAGCAGTTTGACGGGGGTGAACACTGAAGCTTTCTTT. It codes for CASSLTGVNTEAFF.

CDR3 amino acids: CASNTGPSGNTIYF. The CDR3, as DNA: TGTGCCAGCAATACAGGCCCCTCTGGAAACACCATATATTTT. The chain employs TRBV19 and TRBJ1-3; possibly TRBD1 for D (5 bases). This CDR3 contains 14 residues. Germline V gives CDR1 LNHDA, CDR2 SQIVND (reference sequence). V was shortened by 9 bases and J by 0 bases, with 12 bases between the two germline ends.

The chain recombines TRBV9 with TRBJ2-2, with D perhaps matching TRBD2 (7 bases). This CDR3 has 16 amino acids. V was cut by 4 bases and J by 0 bases, with 13 bases left in between. Per germline, CDR1 SGDLS and CDR2 YYNGEE. Here the CDR3 reads CASSPRGGANTGELFF. CDR3 sequence (DNA): TGTGCCAGCAGCCCGAGGGGGGGGGCGAACACCGGGGAGCTGTTTTTT.

This chain links TRBV24-1 with TRBJ2-5, with 10 bases aligning to TRBD1. The V segment lost 6 bases and the J segment 2 bases; nucleotides outside the gene matches: 5. CDR3 size: 15 residues. Germline assignment: CDR1 KGHDR and CDR2 SFDVKD. CDR3 DNA: TGTGCCACCAGTCGACAGGGGGCTGGACAAGAGACCCAGTACTTC. As protein: CATSRQGAGQETQYF.

The chain links TRBV7-8 to TRBJ1-1, with no clear D. This CDR3 comprises 16 residues. V gave up 1 base and J gave up 0 bases, with 12 bases separating them. The germline V gene encodes CDR1 SGHVS and CDR2 FQNEAQ. CDR3 bases: TGTGCCAGCAGCTTAGAAACGACGGAGATGAACACTGAAGCTTTCTTT. Its protein is CASSLETTEMNTEAFF. The full variable domain, with the rest looked up from reference TRBV7-8 and TRBJ1-1, is GAGVSQSPRYKVAKRGQDVALRCDPISGHVSLFWYQQALGQGPEFLTYFQNEAQLDKSGLPSDRFFAERPEGSVSTLKIQRTQQEDSAVYLCASSLETTEMNTEAFFGQGTRLTVV.

In DNA form, the CDR3 reads TGTGCCAGCAGTTACTCGAGCGGGAACACAGATACGCAGTATTTT. This sequence encodes CASSYSSGNTDTQYF. The chain employs TRBV6-2 or TRBV6-3 and TRBJ2-3; 7 positions agree with TRBD2. The CDR3 contains 15 residues. The V gene's germline CDR1 is MNHEY and CDR2 SVGEGT. Trimming removed 0 bases from V and 2 bases from J; junction bases left unmatched: 2.

This clone has a single count. V and J are TRBV7-3 and TRBJ1-2; TRBD1 aligns across 7 bases. Trimming cost V 5 bases and J 10 bases; bases outside gene matches: 7. From germline, CDR1 is SGHTA and CDR2 FQGTGA. The CDR3 extends over 12 amino acids. The CDR3, as DNA: TGTGCCAGCAGCCCGGGACAGCCATACTACACCTTC. This encodes CASSPGQPYYTF.

The J gene is TRBJ1-2, the V gene TRBV5-1; the match to TRBD1 covers 9 bases. There are 16 residues in the CDR3. The junction had 10 bases not matched to a gene; V was cut back by 0 bases and J by 7 bases. In germline, CDR1 is SGHRS, CDR2 YFSETQ. CDR3 nucleotide sequence: TGCGCCAGCAGCTTGGCACCCGGGACAGGGCTCTCTGGCTACACCTTC. It codes for CASSLAPGTGLSGYTF.

In this sample, this clone turned up a few times. The chain recombines TRBV19 with TRBJ2-7, with 7 bases that match TRBD2. Germline CDR1 and CDR2: LNHDA and SQIVND (reference sequence). V lost 6 bases to trimming and J lost 0 bases; unmatched junction nucleotides: 5. CDR3 length: 14 residues. Written as DNA, the CDR3 is TGTGCCAGTAGACTACTAGCGACCTCCTACGAGCAGTACTTC. This sequence encodes CASRLLATSYEQYF.

The rearrangement links TRBV7-2 to TRBJ1-1; D is ambiguous. The CDR3 totals 13 residues. The germline V gene has CDR1 SGHTA and CDR2 FQGNSA. The V gene lost 5 bases and the J gene lost 7 bases, with 14 bases spanning the gap. CDR3 DNA sequence: TGTGCCAGCAGCCGATTCATCGGGGATGAAGCTTTCTTT. Its translation: CASSRFIGDEAFF.

The V call is TRBV29-1, the J call TRBJ2-1, with D uncertain. CDR3 size: 13 residues. Germline CDR1 reads SQVTM; CDR2 reads ANQGSEA. The ends were cut back, 0 bases at V and 5 bases at J, with 8 bases in the middle. Here the CDR3 DNA reads TGCAGCGTTGAAGATGCGGCAGACAATGAGCAGTTCTTC. Translating gives CSVEDAADNEQFF.

The chain links TRBV14 to TRBJ1-1; 8 positions agree with TRBD1. The CDR3 has 13 residues. CDR1 is SGHDN, CDR2 FVKESK, per germline. V lost 4 bases and J lost 3; bases outside the gene matches: 1. CDR3 amino acids: CASSRTGYTEAFF. The CDR3 coding sequence is TGTGCCAGCAGCCGGACAGGGTACACTGAAGCTTTCTTT.

The chain combines TRBV19 with TRBJ1-5, with 7 bases matching TRBD1. Germline V CDR1 and CDR2: LNHDA, SQIVND (reference sequence). This CDR3 contains 15 residues. J was trimmed by 3 bases and V by 7 bases; bases with no gene match: 9. The CDR3 here is CASTHGQANNQPQHF. Here the CDR3 DNA reads TGTGCCAGTACCCACGGACAGGCCAACAATCAGCCCCAGCATTTT.

This clone was picked up one time. CDR3 in amino acids: CASSLQGKDGYTF. The CDR3, as DNA: TGTGCCAGCAGTTTACAGGGCAAGGACGGCTACACCTTC. The chain uses TRBV2 and TRBJ1-2; D is perhaps TRBD1 (6 bases). Trimming cost V 5 bases and J 8 bases, with 15 bases left between them. The CDR3 sequence is 13 residues long. CDR1 and CDR2 from the germline V gene are SNHLY and FYNNEI. The full variable domain, rest sourced from reference TRBV2 and TRBJ1-2, is EPEVTQTPSHQVTQMGQEVILRCVPISNHLYFYWYRQILGQKVEFLVSFYNNEISEKSEIFDDQFSVERPDGSNFTLKIRSTKLEDSAMYFCASSLQGKDGYTFGSGTRLTVV.

The chain recombines TRBV2 with TRBJ2-3; D is perhaps TRBD2 (6 bases). The V and J ends lost 7 bases and 1 base respectively, with 12 bases between them. CDR3 size: 14 residues. Germline assignment: CDR1 SNHLY and CDR2 FYNNEI. CDR3 nucleotide sequence: TGTGCCAGCACCGTGGGGGGTGGCACAGATACGCAGTATTTT. Translation: CASTVGGGTDTQYF.

The chain employs TRBV2 and TRBJ1-5; D is perhaps TRBD1 (5 bases). The CDR3 is 14 residues long. V lost 4 bases, J lost 6 bases, and 13 bases lay in between. Per the germline V gene, CDR1 is SNHLY and CDR2 is FYNNEI. The CDR3 protein is CASSGDGGGQPQHF. CDR3 bases: TGTGCCAGCAGTGGGGACGGGGGTGGTCAGCCCCAGCATTTT.